This record concerns one T cell receptor beta chain sequence. Uncontrolled infections, other autoimmune diseases, pregnancy or lactation barred patients from enrollment. The data were obtained in a study of Graves' ophthalmopathy and Graves' hyperthyroidism. Amplification of the TCR beta CDR3 regions used RNA transcripts (as template). The first round was an RT-PCR with HTBI primers, and the second round was a multiplex PCR. TCRdb re-called the multiplex PCR reads through MiXCR, storing one row per CDR3 protein. The table lists 1 million to 1.3 million distinct CDR3 sequences, less than 45% of them singletons. This sequence was found in an adult man with Graves' hyperthyroidism. Sequenced material: peripheral blood or thyroid tissue (not recorded which).

DNA for the CDR3: TGTGCCAGCAGTTACGTTTCTGAAGCTTTCTTT. This gives the protein CASSYVSEAFF. The V call is TRBV6-6, the J call TRBJ1-1; D not resolved. Germline V lookup: CDR1 MNHNY, CDR2 SVGAGI (reference sequence). CDR3 size: 11 residues. V shed 2 bases and J shed 6 bases, with 4 bases lying between them.